The subject of this entry is one T cell receptor (beta chain). Per the study methods: By means of reference gene primer amplification, nucleated cell counts were estimated. Sequencing used immunoSEQ multiplex PCR; TCRdb keeps in-frame clones, though not all of them. Clonal size and the V and J genes are those of that table, whereas D and trimming came from the DNA. The sample includes roughly 440,000 clones, approximately 88% seen only once; the top ten take roughly 13%. Seattle patient enrollment occurred during active infection, with longitudinal follow-up thereafter. The CDR3 totals 15 residues. J lost 1 base, V lost 4 bases, and 6 bases had no gene match. Germline V CDR1 and CDR2: SNHLY, FYNNEI. The source of the sample is a study of blood T cell repertoires in COVID-19. Study-level background: COVID-19 samples, acute and convalescent, were from the United States, Italy and Spain. Sample material is recorded as cDNA or gDNA derived from T cells, B-cell-depleted T cells, or PBMCs.

Sequencing was performed on peripheral blood. This TCR was sampled from a woman in her forties or fifties with COVID-19, enrolled during active disease. V usage is TRBV2 and J usage is TRBJ2-7, with TRBD1 matching 8 bases. The CDR3 sequence: CASSGGQGPSYEQYF. Here the CDR3 DNA reads TGTGCCAGCAGTGGAGGACAGGGACCTTCCTACGAGCAGTACTTC.